This TCR beta chain was retrieved from a study of cytomegalovirus exposure and HLA in healthy donors. Study findings and constraints: Most of the TCR beta V segments (in an earlier analysis) were productive either about 87% or about 30% of the time. Accurate prediction of most subjects' HLA-A and HLA-B alleles from TCR beta sequences was reported.

Unrecorded immune exposures were likely, despite nominal health at sampling. With 60 Vbeta and 13 Jbeta primers, the PCR was carried out. Generated by immunoSEQ multiplex PCR, the TCRdb table keeps only in-frame clones and is missing some. The sample yields about 140,000 clones, more than 65% seen once. This clone was seen a few times. Antigen: not known. This CDR3 is built from 13 residues. Germline assignment: CDR1 ENHRY and CDR2 SYGVKD. The germline V and J ends were trimmed by 3 bases and 7 bases, with 7 bases remaining between them. The V call is TRBV10-3, the J call TRBJ1-6; D uncertain. The source is a woman between 25 and 40 years old in good health and CMV-seronegative. The sample was PBMCs. The CDR3 coding sequence is TGTGCCATCAGTGATGGGCTCAATTCACCCCTCCACTTT. Translated, it gives CAISDGLNSPLHF.